Detailed here is one T cell receptor (beta chain). What it binds is not known. This entry comes from a study of cytomegalovirus exposure and HLA in healthy donors. Study-wide context: An earlier analysis identified more than 95 million unique TCR beta sequences in 150 million to 200 million T cells.

J gave up 4 bases and V 5 bases, and 10 bases lay outside the gene matches. The CDR3 runs to 16 residues. The germline V gene has CDR1 SGHVS and CDR2 FNYEAQ. Findings of the study overall: In a later analysis, V- and J-gene trimming of beta chains associated with a DCLRE1C missense variant, replicated independently. The study flagged approximately 180 TCR beta chains as cytomegalovirus-associated. Several of the most significant clusters appeared linked to common viral pathogens, based on a later analysis.

PCR involved 60 Vbeta and 13 Jbeta primers. Some clones are missing from TCRdb's copy, which holds only in-frame ones; the method was immunoSEQ multiplex PCR. Among around 200,000 clones listed, less than 85% were seen once. The chain combines TRBV7-6 with TRBJ2-7; 11 bases match TRBD2. Sequencing was performed on PBMCs. This clonotype originated in a man aged 25-40 years in good health and CMV-seropositive. The CDR3: CASSPEPGLAVYEQYF. In DNA, the CDR3 is TGTGCCAGCAGCCCGGAACCGGGACTAGCGGTTTACGAGCAGTACTTC.